This T cell receptor beta chain is drawn from a study of identical twins. Study results and caveats: Within monozygotic twins, out-of-frame TCR alpha sharing was underestimated by the models. Zero-insertion results could be subject to partial confounding by invariant MAIT and iNKT cells.

With regard to this clonotype: Its antigen remains unknown.

TCRdb redid the calling of the 5' RACE reads with MiXCR, one entry per CDR3 protein. The profile shows roughly 500,000 distinct CDR3 sequences, less than 25% of them singletons. These sequences were also reported in another study, on T cells expressing NK-cell markers. In that study: For six donors, the dominant NKG2C+ clonotypes made up roughly 1.0-7.5% of their CD8+ T cells. One observes that, in a handful of donors, these clonotypes were also the leading ones within the CD3+CD56-NKG2C+ fraction.

The source is a woman aged 18 to 35 in good health. The sequenced sample was CD4+ T cells sorted from blood.

CDR3 sequence reads: CASSSTGTSGETQYF. The DNA of the CDR3 is TGCGCCAGCAGCTCCACCGGGACTAGTGGCGAGACCCAGTACTTC. V usage is TRBV5-1 and J usage is TRBJ2-5, with 8 bases lining up with TRBD2. The CDR3 runs 15 residues. Germline V CDR1 and CDR2: SGHRS, YFSETQ. The J segment lost 5 bases and the V segment lost 3 bases, leaving 9 bases of the junction unmatched.